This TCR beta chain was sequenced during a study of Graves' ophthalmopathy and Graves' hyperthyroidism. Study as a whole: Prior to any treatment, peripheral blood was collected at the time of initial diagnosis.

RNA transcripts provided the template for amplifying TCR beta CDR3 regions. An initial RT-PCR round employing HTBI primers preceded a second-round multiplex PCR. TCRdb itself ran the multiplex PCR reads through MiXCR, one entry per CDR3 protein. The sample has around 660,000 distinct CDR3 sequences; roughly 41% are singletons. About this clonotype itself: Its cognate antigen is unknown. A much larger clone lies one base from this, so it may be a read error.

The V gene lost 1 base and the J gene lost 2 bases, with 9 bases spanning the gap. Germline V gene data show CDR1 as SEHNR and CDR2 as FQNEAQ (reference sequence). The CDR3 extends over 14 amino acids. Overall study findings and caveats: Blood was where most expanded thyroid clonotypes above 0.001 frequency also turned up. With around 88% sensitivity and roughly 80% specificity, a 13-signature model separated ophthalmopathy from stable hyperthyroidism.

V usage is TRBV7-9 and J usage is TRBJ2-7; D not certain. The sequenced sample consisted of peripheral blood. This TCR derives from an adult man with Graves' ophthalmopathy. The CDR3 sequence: CASSLGPKPYEQYV. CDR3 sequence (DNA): TGTGCCAGCAGCTTAGGACCGAAGCCCTACGAGCAGTACGTC.